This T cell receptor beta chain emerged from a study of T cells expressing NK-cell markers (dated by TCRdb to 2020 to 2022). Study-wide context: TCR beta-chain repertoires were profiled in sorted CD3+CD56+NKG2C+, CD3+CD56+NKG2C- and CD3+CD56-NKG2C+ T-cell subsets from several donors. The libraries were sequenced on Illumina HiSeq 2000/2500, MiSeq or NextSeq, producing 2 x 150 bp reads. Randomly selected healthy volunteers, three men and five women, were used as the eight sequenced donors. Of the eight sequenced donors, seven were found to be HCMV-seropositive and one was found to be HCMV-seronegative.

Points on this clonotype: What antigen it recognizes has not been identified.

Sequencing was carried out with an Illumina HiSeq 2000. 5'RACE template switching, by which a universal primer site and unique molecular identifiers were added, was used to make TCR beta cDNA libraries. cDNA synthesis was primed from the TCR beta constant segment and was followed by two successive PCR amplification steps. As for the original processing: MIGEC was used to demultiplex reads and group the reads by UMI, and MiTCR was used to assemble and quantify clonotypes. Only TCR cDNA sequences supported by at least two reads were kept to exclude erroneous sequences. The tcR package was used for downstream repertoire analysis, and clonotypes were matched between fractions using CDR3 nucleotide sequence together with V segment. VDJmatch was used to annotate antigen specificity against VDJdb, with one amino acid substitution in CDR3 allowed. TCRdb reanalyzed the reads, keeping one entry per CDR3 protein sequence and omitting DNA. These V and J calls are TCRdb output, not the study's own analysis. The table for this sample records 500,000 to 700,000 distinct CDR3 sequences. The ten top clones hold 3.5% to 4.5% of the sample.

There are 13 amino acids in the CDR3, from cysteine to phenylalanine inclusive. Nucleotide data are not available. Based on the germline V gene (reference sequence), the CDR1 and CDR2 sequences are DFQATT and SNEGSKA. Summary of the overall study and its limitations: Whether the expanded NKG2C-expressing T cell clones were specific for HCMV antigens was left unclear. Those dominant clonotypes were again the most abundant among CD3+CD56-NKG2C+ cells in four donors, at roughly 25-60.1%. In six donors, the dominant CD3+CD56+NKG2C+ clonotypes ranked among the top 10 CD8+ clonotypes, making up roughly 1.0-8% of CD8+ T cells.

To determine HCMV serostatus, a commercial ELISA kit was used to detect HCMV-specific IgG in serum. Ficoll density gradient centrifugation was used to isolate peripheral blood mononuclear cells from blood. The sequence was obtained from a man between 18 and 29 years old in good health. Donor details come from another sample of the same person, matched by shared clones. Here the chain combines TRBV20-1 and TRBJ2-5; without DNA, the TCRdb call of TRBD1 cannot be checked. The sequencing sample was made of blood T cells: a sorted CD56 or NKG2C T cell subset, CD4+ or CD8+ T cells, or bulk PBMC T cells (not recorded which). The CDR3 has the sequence CSAMGRGRETQYF.